Each of the 6 T cell receptor beta chains below was sequenced from the same sample in a study of PD-L1 blockade in urothelial cancer. Indicated time point: pretreatment peripheral blood. Data came from immunoSEQ multiplex PCR; TCRdb stores just in-frame clones and leaves some out. The sample includes about 72,000 clones, around 86% of them seen just once. The sample in question was PBMCs, obtained around atezolizumab (anti-PD-L1) treatment. Receptors originate from a man in his fifties or sixties with urothelial cancer.

A few counts support this clone. CDR3 nucleotides: TGTGCCAGTAGTCCGACAGGGGGCAGCTATGGCTACACCTTC. It codes for CASSPTGGSYGYTF. This rearrangement joins TRBV19 to TRBJ1-2; 10 bases match TRBD1. The CDR3 is 14 amino acids. Germline V gene lookup returns CDR1 LNHDA and CDR2 SQIVND (reference sequence). With 5 bases clipped from V and 4 bases from J, the junction kept 4 bases outside the gene matches.

The CDR3 sequence: CASSLKTGGQEKLFF. CDR3 nucleotide sequence: TGTGCCAGCAGCTTGAAGACAGGGGGACAGGAAAAACTGTTTTTT. V and J are TRBV13 and TRBJ1-4, with 9 bases that match TRBD1. In germline, CDR1 is PRHDT, CDR2 FYEKMQ (reference sequence). CDR3 length equals 15 residues. V shed 3 bases and J 8 bases; nucleotides not matched to a gene: 7.

The gene calls are TRBV21-1 and TRBJ2-7; TRBD1 is the table's D call, not checked against the DNA. TRBV21-1 is listed as a pseudogene. There are 15 residues in the CDR3. CDR3 DNA sequence: TGTGCCAGCAGCAACAGGGGAAGAGGTTCCTACGAGCAGTACTTC. As protein: CASSNRGRGSYEQYF.

The V call is TRBV11-2, the J call TRBJ1-3; D ambiguous. The CDR3 extends over 15 amino acids. V dropped 6 bases and J dropped 2 bases, with 14 bases sitting between them. Germline V gene data show CDR1 as SGHAT and CDR2 as FQNNGV. CDR3 nucleotide sequence: TGTGCCAGCAGTCCCCGCGCGGTGGCTGGAAACACCATATATTTT. Translated: CASSPRAVAGNTIYF.

This chain links TRBV6-1 with TRBJ2-1, with 11 bases matching TRBD2. Germline trimming cut 8 bases from V and 10 bases from J; bases unmatched to any gene: 4. CDR1 MNHNS and CDR2 SASEGT come from the germline V gene. The CDR3 loop spans 12 amino acids. DNA of the CDR3: TGTGCCAGCGAACGACTAGCGGGGGAGCAGTTCTTC. Protein sequence: CASERLAGEQFF.

Only one count was recorded for this clone. The rearrangement uses TRBV7-3 and TRBJ2-3, with 9 bases matching TRBD2. Germline lookup yields CDR1 SGHTA and CDR2 FQGTGA. The V gene end was trimmed by 2 bases and the J gene end by 1 base; junction bases not matched to a gene: 4. The CDR3 has 16 residues. The CDR3 nucleotides read TGTGCCAGCAGCTTAGGAGTAGCGGGGGGCACAGATACGCAGTATTTT. Its protein product is CASSLGVAGGTDTQYF.